This passage covers 21 T cell receptor beta chains from one sample sequenced in a study of blood T cell repertoires in COVID-19 (dated by TCRdb to 2020 to 2021). The library was obtained by the immunoSEQ multiplex PCR assay. This immuneACCESS table, as held by TCRdb, lists in-frame sequences with V and J called but not all clones. Of the missing ones, under half trace to an unresolved V gene in checked studies; the others have no known cause. The sample data list 130,000 to 150,000 clones, and approximately 80% of these were observed just once. The ten biggest clones cover 7.5% to 9.5% of the sample. Sequenced: peripheral blood. The receptors originated from a human donor with acute or convalescent COVID-19. The donor label of this sample is uncertain.

There are a few counts of this clone. This chain joins TRBV21-1 and TRBJ1-6; the table names TRBD1, a call not compared with the DNA. TRBV21-1 is deemed a pseudogene. The CDR3 loop spans 18 amino acids. CDR3 nucleotides: TGTGCCAGCAGCAAAAATCACGGGACAGGGAATCATAATTCACCCCTCCACTTT. Encoded protein: CASSKNHGTGNHNSPLHF.

This sequence joins TRBV5-6 and TRBJ1-5, with a possible D match to TRBD1 (6 bases). CDR1 and CDR2 from the germline V gene are SGHDT and YYEEEE. The CDR3 runs 17 residues. The V end was cut by 0 bases, the J end by 0 bases, with 13 bases between. The CDR3 bases are TGTGCCAGCAGCTTGGGTCCAGGGACACATAGCAATCAGCCCCAGCATTTT. Its protein product is CASSLGPGTHSNQPQHF.

The chain is built from TRBV5-1 and TRBJ1-2, with 7 bases lining up with TRBD1. The CDR3 spans 15 residues. CDR1 and CDR2 from the germline V gene are SGHRS and YFSETQ. J lost 0 bases, V lost 4 bases, and 6 bases had no gene match. CDR3 bases: TGCGCCAGCAGCGTCGCAGGGGGACCTAACTATGGCTACACCTTC. It is translated as CASSVAGGPNYGYTF.

This chain links TRBV24-1 with TRBJ2-5, with D perhaps matching TRBD1 (6 bases). The CDR3 runs to 15 residues. The germline V and J ends were trimmed by 1 base and 3 bases, with 11 bases remaining between them. Germline V CDR1 and CDR2: KGHDR, SFDVKD. The CDR3 nucleotides read TGTGCCACCAGTGATTTAGGGGACACCGAAGAGACCCAGTACTTC. Its protein product is CATSDLGDTEETQYF.

Regarding this clone: The same CDR3 is also encoded by other DNA sequences in this sample. This chain joins TRBV5-4 and TRBJ2-3, with a tentative D call TRBD2 (6 bases). The ends were cut back, 1 base at V and 5 bases at J, with 8 bases in the middle. CDR1 SGHNT and CDR2 YYREEE come from the germline V gene (reference sequence). The length of the CDR3 is 13 residues. The CDR3, as DNA: TGTGCCAGCAGCTTGACCGGGGGAGATACGCAGTATTTT. It codes for CASSLTGGDTQYF.

This clone has a single count. The genes are TRBV24-1 and TRBJ2-1, with 9 bases that match TRBD1. The CDR3 sequence is 13 residues long. V lost 3 bases and J lost 15; bases outside the gene matches: 8. Germline CDR1 reads KGHDR; CDR2 reads SFDVKD. CDR3 sequence: CATSDGGQGTWFF. The CDR3 DNA reads TGTGCCACCAGTGATGGGGGACAGGGAACTTGGTTCTTC.

The chain employs TRBV18 and TRBJ1-2, with a weak D call TRBD1 (6 bases). The CDR3 spans 14 residues. Germline CDR1 reads KGHSH; CDR2 reads LQKENI. V dropped 5 bases and J dropped 2 bases, with 12 bases sitting between them. CDR3 nucleotide sequence: TGTGCCAGCTCATACAGGGAAGTGAACTATGGCTACACCTTC. Amino acids: CASSYREVNYGYTF.

This clone occurred many times. Within the sample, other DNA sequences also encode this same CDR3. V usage is TRBV9 and J usage is TRBJ2-2; 9 bases line up with TRBD1. Germline V lookup: CDR1 SGDLS, CDR2 YYNGEE. This CDR3 is built from 17 residues. The V segment lost 0 bases and the J segment 5 bases; nucleotides outside the gene matches: 8. CDR3 sequence: CASSVGLGTGRTGELFF. In nucleotides, the CDR3 is TGTGCCAGCAGCGTAGGCTTGGGGACAGGGCGTACCGGGGAGCTGTTTTTT.

This clone occurred once. The chain employs TRBV6-5 and TRBJ1-2; D might be TRBD1 (5 bases). Germline assignment: CDR1 MNHEY and CDR2 SVGAGI. V shed 1 base and J shed 5 bases, with 11 bases lying between them. The CDR3 runs to 14 residues. Here the CDR3 DNA reads TGTGCCAGCAGTTACTTGGGGGGGGTATATGGCTACACCTTC. Amino acids: CASSYLGGVYGYTF.

This rearrangement joins TRBV9 to TRBJ2-3; 10 positions agree with TRBD1. Germline-derived CDR1 and CDR2 are SGDLS and YYNGEE. The CDR3 covers 15 residues. V shed 4 bases and J 3 bases; nucleotides not matched to a gene: 5. The CDR3 sequence: CASSFSDRGTDTQYF. CDR3 sequence (DNA): TGTGCCAGCAGCTTCTCGGACAGGGGGACAGATACGCAGTATTTT. Combining the CDR3 with reference TRBV9 and TRBJ2-3 gives the whole variable domain DSGVTQTPKHLITATGQRVTLRCSPRSGDLSVYWYQQSLDQGLQFLIQYYNGEERAKGNILERFSAQQFPDLHSELNLSSLELGDSALYFCASSFSDRGTDTQYFGPGTRLTVL.

The chain couples TRBV13 to TRBJ2-5; a weak D match, TRBD1 (6 bases). Germline V CDR1 and CDR2: PRHDT, FYEKMQ (reference sequence). This CDR3 has 13 residues. V lost 4 bases to trimming and J lost 5 bases, with 11 bases between them. The CDR3 DNA sequence: TGTGCCAGCAGCTCACAGGGCACGGAGACCCAGTACTTC. Its translation: CASSSQGTETQYF.

CDR3 nucleotide sequence: TGTGCCAGTAGTCCCATGTGGAACACTGAAGCTTTCTTT. Its protein is CASSPMWNTEAFF. The chain carries TRBV19 and TRBJ1-1; D is uncertain. The CDR3 has 13 residues. Trimming pared 5 bases from V and 1 base from J, leaving 8 bases between. The germline V gene has CDR1 LNHDA and CDR2 SQIVND (reference sequence). The full variable domain, with the rest looked up from reference TRBV19 and TRBJ1-1, is DGGITQSPKYLFRKEGQNVTLSCEQNLNHDAMYWYRQDPGQGLRLIYYSQIVNDFQKGDIAEGYSVSREKKESFPLTVTSAQKNPTAFYLCASSPMWNTEAFFGQGTRLTVV.

This clone was picked up a small number of times. This rearrangement joins TRBV9 to TRBJ2-3, with 10 bases aligning to TRBD2. The V segment lost 4 bases and the J segment 5 bases; nucleotides outside the gene matches: 13. The germline V gene has CDR1 SGDLS and CDR2 YYNGEE. There are 17 residues in the CDR3. The CDR3 region is CASSPYSGGLTLDTQYF. DNA of the CDR3: TGTGCCAGCAGCCCCTATAGCGGGGGGCTGACACTAGATACGCAGTATTTT.

This chain connects TRBV28 to TRBJ1-1, with unresolved D. Trimming shortened V by 2 bases and J by 1 base, and 8 bases separated the two germline ends. CDR3 length equals 14 residues. Germline V CDR1 and CDR2: MDHEN, SYDVKM. CDR3 in DNA: TGTGCCAGCAGTTTACTTACAGAGAACACTGAAGCTTTCTTT. Protein sequence: CASSLLTENTEAFF.

The chain has TRBV11-2 and TRBJ1-1; D may be TRBD1 (6 bases). The CDR3 spans 16 residues. The V gene's germline CDR1 is SGHAT and CDR2 FQNNGV. V gave up 5 bases and J gave up 0 bases, with 16 bases separating them. CDR3 region: CASSAYQGTLNTEAFF. The DNA for the CDR3 is TGTGCCAGCAGCGCCTATCAGGGGACGTTGAACACTGAAGCTTTCTTT.

This rearrangement joins TRBV6-4 to TRBJ2-7; 12 bases match TRBD1. Germline trimming cut 7 bases from V and 6 bases from J; bases unmatched to any gene: 7. This CDR3 has 14 residues. Germline V gene sequence: CDR1 MRHNA, CDR2 SNTAGT. CDR3 sequence reads: CASMSGTGGGEQYV. The CDR3 coding sequence is TGTGCCAGCATGTCCGGGACAGGGGGCGGCGAGCAGTACGTC.

This clone appeared a few times. The chain has TRBV3-1 (or the pseudogene TRBV3-2) and TRBJ1-4; no clear D. This CDR3 is 15 amino acids long. Trimming removed 3 bases at V and 8 bases at J, with 16 bases between. CDR1 LGHDT and CDR2 YNNKEL come from the germline V gene (reference sequence). CDR3 sequence reads: CASSHEYLVAEKLFF. The CDR3 DNA reads TGTGCCAGCAGCCACGAATACCTTGTGGCAGAAAAACTGTTTTTT.

The rearrangement joins TRBV6-5 to TRBJ1-1; TRBD1 might be the D (6 bases). V gave up 6 bases and J gave up 4 bases, with 9 bases separating them. Per germline, CDR1 MNHEY and CDR2 SVGAGI. The CDR3 loop spans 12 amino acids. The CDR3 nucleotides read TGTGCCAGCAGGAGGGGGTTCACTGAAGCTTTCTTT. Translated: CASRRGFTEAFF.

The V gene is TRBV19, the J gene TRBJ1-5; no clear D gene. The CDR3 totals 14 residues. CDR1 LNHDA and CDR2 SQIVND come from the germline V gene (reference sequence). V was clipped by 4 bases and J by 0 bases, with 7 bases between them. The CDR3 nucleotides read TGTGCCAGTAGTAATTCTTATAGCAATCAGCCCCAGCATTTT. This sequence encodes CASSNSYSNQPQHF.

The V gene is TRBV6-5, the J gene TRBJ1-2, with TRBD1 matching 11 bases. Trimming took 5 bases from V and 8 from J; bases not matched to a gene: 7. The CDR3 extends over 14 amino acids. In germline, CDR1 is MNHEY, CDR2 SVGAGI. The CDR3: CASSLGQGANGYTF. For the CDR3, the DNA is TGTGCCAGCAGTCTAGGACAGGGGGCTAACGGCTACACCTTC.

The rearrangement joins TRBV15 to TRBJ2-7; 8 bases match TRBD1. This CDR3 is 14 amino acids long. The V and J ends lost 0 bases and 3 bases, in that order; junction bases with no gene match: 1. Germline values: CDR1 LNHNV, CDR2 YYDKDF (reference sequence). The CDR3 sequence is CATSREGTGYEQYF. The CDR3 DNA reads TGTGCCACCAGCAGAGAAGGGACAGGCTACGAGCAGTACTTC. The whole variable domain, filled in from reference TRBV15 and TRBJ2-7, reads DAMVIQNPRYQVTQFGKPVTLSCSQTLNHNVMYWYQQKSSQAPKLLFHYYDKDFNNEADTPDNFQSRRPNTSFCFLDIRSPGLGDTAMYLCATSREGTGYEQYFGPGTRLTVT.